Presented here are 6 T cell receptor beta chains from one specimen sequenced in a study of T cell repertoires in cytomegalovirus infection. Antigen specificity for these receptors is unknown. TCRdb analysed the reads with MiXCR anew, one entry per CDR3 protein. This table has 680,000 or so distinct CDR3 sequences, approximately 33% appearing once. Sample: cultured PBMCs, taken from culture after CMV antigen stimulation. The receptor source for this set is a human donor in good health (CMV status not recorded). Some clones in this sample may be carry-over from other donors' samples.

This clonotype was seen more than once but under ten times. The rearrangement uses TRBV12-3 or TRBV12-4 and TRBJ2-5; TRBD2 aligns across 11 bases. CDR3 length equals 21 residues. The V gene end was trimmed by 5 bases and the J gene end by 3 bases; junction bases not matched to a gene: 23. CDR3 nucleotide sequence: TGTGCCAGCAGTCCCCTCAGGACTAGCGGGCCACCCGCCCCCCACGAAGAGACCCAGTACTTC. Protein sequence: CASSPLRTSGPPAPHEETQYF.

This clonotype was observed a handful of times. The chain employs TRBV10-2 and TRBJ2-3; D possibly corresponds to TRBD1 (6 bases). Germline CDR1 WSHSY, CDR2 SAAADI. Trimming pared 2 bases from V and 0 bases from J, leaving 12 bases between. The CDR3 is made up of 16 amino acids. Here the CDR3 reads CASSERHRVSTDTQYF. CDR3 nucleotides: TGCGCCAGCAGTGAGAGGCACAGGGTCAGCACAGATACGCAGTATTTT.

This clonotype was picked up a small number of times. The CDR3 sequence is CASSKGPGDYNSPLHF. The CDR3 DNA reads as TGTGCCAGCAGTAAGGGTCCCGGGGACTATAATTCACCCCTCCACTTT. This chain connects TRBV6-5 to TRBJ1-6, with unresolved D. Germline V gene sequence: CDR1 MNHEY, CDR2 SVGAGI. V was pared by 5 bases and J by 3 bases, with 14 bases between. The CDR3 is made up of 16 amino acids.

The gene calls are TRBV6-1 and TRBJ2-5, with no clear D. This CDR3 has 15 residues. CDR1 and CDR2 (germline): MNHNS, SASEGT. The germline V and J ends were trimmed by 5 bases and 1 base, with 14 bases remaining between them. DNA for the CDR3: TGTGCCAGCAGTCCCCTGTCGGGCGGCCAAGAGACCCAGTACTTC. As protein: CASSPLSGGQETQYF.

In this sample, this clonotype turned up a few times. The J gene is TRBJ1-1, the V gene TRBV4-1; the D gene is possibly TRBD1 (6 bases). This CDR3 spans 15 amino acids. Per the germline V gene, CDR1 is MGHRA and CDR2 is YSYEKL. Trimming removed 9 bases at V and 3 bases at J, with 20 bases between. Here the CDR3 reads CARRDKSWGDTEAFF. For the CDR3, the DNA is TGCGCCAGGCGGGACAAAAGCTGGGGAGACACTGAAGCTTTCTTT.

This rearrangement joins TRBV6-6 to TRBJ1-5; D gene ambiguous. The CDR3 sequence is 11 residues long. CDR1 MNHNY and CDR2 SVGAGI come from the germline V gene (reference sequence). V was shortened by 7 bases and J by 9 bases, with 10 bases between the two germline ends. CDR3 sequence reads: CASTSVGPQHF. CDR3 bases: TGTGCCAGCACCTCCGTGGGGCCCCAGCATTTT.